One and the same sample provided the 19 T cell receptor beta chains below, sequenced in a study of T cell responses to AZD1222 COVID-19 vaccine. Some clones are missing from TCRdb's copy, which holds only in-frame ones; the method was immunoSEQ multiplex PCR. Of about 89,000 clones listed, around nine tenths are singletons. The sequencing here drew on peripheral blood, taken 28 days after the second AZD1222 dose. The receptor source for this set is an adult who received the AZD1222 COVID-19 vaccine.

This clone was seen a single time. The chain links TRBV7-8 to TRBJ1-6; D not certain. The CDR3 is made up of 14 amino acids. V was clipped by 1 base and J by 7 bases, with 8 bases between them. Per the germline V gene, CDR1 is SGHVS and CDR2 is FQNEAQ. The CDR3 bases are TGTGCCAGCAGCTTAGGCCTGGGGAATTCACCCCTCCACTTT. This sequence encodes CASSLGLGNSPLHF.

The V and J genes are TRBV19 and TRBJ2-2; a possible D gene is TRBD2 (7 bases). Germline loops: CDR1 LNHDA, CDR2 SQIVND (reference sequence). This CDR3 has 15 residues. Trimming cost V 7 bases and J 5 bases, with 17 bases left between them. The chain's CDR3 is CASTPTRGGTGELFF. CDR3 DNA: TGTGCCAGTACCCCCACGAGGGGGGGAACCGGGGAGCTGTTTTTT.

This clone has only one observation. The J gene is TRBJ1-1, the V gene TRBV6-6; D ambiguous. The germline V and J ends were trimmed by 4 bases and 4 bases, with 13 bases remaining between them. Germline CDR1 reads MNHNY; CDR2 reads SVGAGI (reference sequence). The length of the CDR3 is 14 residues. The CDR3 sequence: CASSWTESGTEAFF. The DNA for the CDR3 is TGTGCCAGCAGTTGGACGGAGTCGGGCACTGAAGCTTTCTTT.

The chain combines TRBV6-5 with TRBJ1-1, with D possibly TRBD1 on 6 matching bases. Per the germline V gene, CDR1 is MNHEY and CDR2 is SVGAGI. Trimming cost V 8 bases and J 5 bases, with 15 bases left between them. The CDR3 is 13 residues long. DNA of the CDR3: TGTGCCAGCCGAGGGGGGGTAAGGACTGAAGCTTTCTTT. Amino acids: CASRGGVRTEAFF.

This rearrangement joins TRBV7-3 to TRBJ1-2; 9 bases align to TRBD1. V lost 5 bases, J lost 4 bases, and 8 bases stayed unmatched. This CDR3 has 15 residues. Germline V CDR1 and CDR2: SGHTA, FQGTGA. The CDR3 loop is CASSPQGTGPYGYTF. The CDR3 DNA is TGTGCCAGCAGCCCCCAGGGGACAGGGCCCTATGGCTACACCTTC.

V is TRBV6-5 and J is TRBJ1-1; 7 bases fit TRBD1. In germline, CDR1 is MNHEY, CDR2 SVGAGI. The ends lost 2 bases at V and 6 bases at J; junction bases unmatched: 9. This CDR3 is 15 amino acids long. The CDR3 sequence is CASSYQTQGIPEAFF. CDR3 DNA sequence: TGTGCCAGCAGTTACCAGACACAGGGGATTCCTGAAGCTTTCTTT.

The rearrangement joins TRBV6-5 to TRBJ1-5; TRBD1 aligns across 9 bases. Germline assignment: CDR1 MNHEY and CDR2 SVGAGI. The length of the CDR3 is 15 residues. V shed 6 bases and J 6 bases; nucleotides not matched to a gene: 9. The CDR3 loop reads CASSRTGGGGQPQHF. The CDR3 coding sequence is TGTGCCAGCAGCCGTACAGGGGGCGGCGGTCAGCCCCAGCATTTT.

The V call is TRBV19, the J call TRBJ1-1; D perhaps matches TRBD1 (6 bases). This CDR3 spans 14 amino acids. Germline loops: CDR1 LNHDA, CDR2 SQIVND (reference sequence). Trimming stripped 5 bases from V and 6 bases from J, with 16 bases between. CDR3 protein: CASSRGQWDSEAFF. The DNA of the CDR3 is TGTGCCAGTAGTCGGGGGCAATGGGACTCTGAAGCTTTCTTT.

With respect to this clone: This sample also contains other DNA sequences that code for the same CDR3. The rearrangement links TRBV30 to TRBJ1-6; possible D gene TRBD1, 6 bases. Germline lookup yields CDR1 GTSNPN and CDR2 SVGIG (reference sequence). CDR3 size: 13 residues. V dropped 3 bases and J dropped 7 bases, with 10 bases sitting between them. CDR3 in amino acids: CAWSKGGNSPLHF. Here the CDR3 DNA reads TGTGCCTGGAGCAAGGGGGGGAATTCACCCCTCCACTTT.

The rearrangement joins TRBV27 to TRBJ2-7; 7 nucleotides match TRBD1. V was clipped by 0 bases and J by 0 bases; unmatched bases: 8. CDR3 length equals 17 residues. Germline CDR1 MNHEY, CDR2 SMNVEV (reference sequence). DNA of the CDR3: TGTGCCAGCAGTTTATCCCGACAGGGATTTATCTCCTACGAGCAGTACTTC. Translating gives CASSLSRQGFISYEQYF.

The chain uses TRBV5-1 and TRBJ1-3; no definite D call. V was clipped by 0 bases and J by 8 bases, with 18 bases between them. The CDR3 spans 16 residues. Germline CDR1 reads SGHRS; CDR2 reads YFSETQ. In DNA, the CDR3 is TGCGCCAGCAGCTTGGAAGGCCGCCGTAGTGGGGACACCATATATTTT. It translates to CASSLEGRRSGDTIYF.

The CDR3 DNA reads as TGTGCCAGCAGCTTGGGACAGACAGTAAACACCGGGGAGCTGTTTTTT. Translating gives CASSLGQTVNTGELFF. The chain has TRBV11-2 and TRBJ2-2; 7 bases are shared with TRBD1. The germline V gene encodes CDR1 SGHAT and CDR2 FQNNGV. Losses at the gene ends were 3 bases for V and 2 bases for J; bases not matched to a gene: 6. CDR3 length equals 16 residues.

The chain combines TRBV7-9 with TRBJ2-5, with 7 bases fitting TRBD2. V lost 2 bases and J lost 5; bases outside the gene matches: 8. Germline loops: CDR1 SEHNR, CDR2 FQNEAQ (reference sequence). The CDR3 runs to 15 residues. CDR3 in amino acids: CASSLNWRERETQYF. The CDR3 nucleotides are TGTGCCAGCAGCTTAAACTGGCGGGAGCGGGAGACCCAGTACTTC.

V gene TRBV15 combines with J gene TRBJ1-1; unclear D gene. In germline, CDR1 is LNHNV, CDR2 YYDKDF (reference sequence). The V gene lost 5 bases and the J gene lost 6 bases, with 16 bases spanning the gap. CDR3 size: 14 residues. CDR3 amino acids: CATSPRREAPEAFF. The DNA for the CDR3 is TGTGCCACCAGCCCCCGACGTGAGGCTCCTGAAGCTTTCTTT.

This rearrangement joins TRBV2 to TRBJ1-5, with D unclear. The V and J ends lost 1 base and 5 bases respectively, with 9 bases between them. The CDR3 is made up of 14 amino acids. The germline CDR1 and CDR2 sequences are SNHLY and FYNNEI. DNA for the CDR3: TGTGCCAGCAGTGAAGGGCAGTTATATCAGCCCCAGCATTTT. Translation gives CASSEGQLYQPQHF. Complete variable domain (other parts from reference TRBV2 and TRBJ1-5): EPEVTQTPSHQVTQMGQEVILRCVPISNHLYFYWYRQILGQKVEFLVSFYNNEISEKSEIFDDQFSVERPDGSNFTLKIRSTKLEDSAMYFCASSEGQLYQPQHFGDGTRLSIL.

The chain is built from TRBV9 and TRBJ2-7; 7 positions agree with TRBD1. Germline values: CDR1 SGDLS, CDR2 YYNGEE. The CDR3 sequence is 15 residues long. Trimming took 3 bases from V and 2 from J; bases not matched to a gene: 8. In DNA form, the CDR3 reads TGTGCCAGCAGCGCCGGGTCCGGGACAGCCTACGAGCAGTACTTC. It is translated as CASSAGSGTAYEQYF.

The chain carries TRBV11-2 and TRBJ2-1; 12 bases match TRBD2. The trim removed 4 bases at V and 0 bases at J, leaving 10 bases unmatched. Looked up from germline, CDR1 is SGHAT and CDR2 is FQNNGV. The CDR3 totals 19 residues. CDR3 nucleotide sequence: TGTGCCAGCAGCTGGCCGGGACTAGCGGGTGAGAGCTCCTACAATGAGCAGTTCTTC. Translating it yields CASSWPGLAGESSYNEQFF.

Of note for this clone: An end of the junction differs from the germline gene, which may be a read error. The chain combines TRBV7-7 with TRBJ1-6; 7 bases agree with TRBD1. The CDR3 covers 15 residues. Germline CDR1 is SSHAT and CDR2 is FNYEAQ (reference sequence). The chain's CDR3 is CASSPGQDPNSPLHF. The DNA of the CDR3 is TGTGCTAGCAGCCCAGGACAGGACCCTAATTCACCCCTCCACTTT.

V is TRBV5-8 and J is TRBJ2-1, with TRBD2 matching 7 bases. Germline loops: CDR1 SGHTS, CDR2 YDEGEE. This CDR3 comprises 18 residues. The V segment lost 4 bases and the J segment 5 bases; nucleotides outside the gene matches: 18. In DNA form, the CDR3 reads TGTGCCAGCAGCCGCTTCGGGGCTTGGCGGGAGCCCCACAATGAGCAGTTCTTC. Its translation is CASSRFGAWREPHNEQFF.